A single T cell receptor (beta chain) is shown here with its context. PCR primers comprised 60 Vbeta and 13 Jbeta primers. In the authors' methods: Unique TCR beta chains totaled some 80 million in a later count, with around 11 million of them shared. Data came from immunoSEQ multiplex PCR; TCRdb stores just in-frame clones and leaves some out. The V and J calls and clone size were taken over from that table, and D and trimming were inferred from the DNA. Of over 80,000 clones listed, around 82% were seen once; the top ten hold more than 5%. These data originate in a study of cytomegalovirus exposure and HLA in healthy donors. Study at large: Early release data held 75 million to 100 million unique TCRs from HLA-typed donors.

J lost 3 bases, V lost 3 bases, and 7 bases had no gene match. Germline V CDR1 and CDR2: LNHNV, YYDKDF (reference sequence). CDR3 length: 16 residues. The sample taken for sequencing was PBMCs. V and J are TRBV15 and TRBJ1-2, with 10 bases fitting TRBD1. The TCR was taken from a man aged 35 to 55 in good health and CMV-seropositive. CDR3 sequence: CATSSRDRGLYYGYTF. In nucleotides, the CDR3 is TGTGCCACCAGCAGCCGGGACAGGGGTTTGTACTATGGCTACACCTTC.